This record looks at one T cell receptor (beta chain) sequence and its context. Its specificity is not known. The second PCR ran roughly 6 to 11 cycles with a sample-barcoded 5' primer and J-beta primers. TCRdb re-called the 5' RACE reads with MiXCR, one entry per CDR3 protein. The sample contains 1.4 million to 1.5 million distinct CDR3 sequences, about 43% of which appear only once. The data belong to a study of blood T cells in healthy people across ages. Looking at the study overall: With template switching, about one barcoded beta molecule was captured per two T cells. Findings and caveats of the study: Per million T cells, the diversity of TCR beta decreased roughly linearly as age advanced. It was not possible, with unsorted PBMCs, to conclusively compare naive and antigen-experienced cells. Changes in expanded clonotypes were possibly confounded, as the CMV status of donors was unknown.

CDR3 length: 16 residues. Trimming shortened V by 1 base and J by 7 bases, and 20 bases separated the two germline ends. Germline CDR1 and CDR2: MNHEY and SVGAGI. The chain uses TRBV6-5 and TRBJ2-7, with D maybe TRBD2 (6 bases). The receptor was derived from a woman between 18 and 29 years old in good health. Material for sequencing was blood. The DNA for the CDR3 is TGTGCCAGCAGTTACTTCGCATACGTTAGCGGCAATGAGCAGTACTTC. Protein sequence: CASSYFAYVSGNEQYF.